The 7 T cell receptor beta chains below were found in one sample sequenced in a study of PD-L1 blockade in urothelial cancer (dated by TCRdb to the late 2010s). The library was prepared using the immunoSEQ multiplex PCR assay. As stored in TCRdb, this immuneACCESS dataset retains in-frame rearrangements with V and J assigned. A fraction of the clones does not appear; measured against another copy, unresolved V genes explain less than half of the discrepancy, and the remainder lacks a known reason. This sample is represented by tens of thousands of clones; around 88% of them were singletons. The ten largest make up around 14% of the sample. The intended sense of this specimen's time point label: pretreatment peripheral blood. The specimen comprised PBMCs, sampled around atezolizumab (anti-PD-L1) treatment. The receptors here all came from a man aged 60-69 years with urothelial cancer.

The V gene is TRBV6-5, the J gene TRBJ1-2; no firm D call. This CDR3 has 12 residues. Per the germline V gene, CDR1 is MNHEY and CDR2 is SVGAGI. V gave up 9 bases and J gave up 2 bases, with 10 bases separating them. CDR3 sequence reads: CASQQPNYGYTF. The CDR3, as DNA: TGTGCCAGTCAACAACCGAACTATGGCTACACCTTC.

The rearrangement joins TRBV10-3 to TRBJ1-2; D gene unclear. Looked up from germline, CDR1 is ENHRY and CDR2 is SYGVKD. Between the trimmed V and J ends, which lost 4 bases and 4 bases, there was a span of 10 bases. CDR3 size: 13 residues. The CDR3 here is CAISARDTYGYTF. The CDR3 DNA is TGTGCCATCAGTGCGAGGGATACCTATGGCTACACCTTC.

The chain couples TRBV6-1 to TRBJ2-3; D possibly corresponds to TRBD2 (6 bases). The length of the CDR3 is 14 residues. Between the trimmed V and J ends, which lost 8 bases and 2 bases, there was a span of 14 bases. Germline CDR1 is MNHNS and CDR2 is SASEGT. CDR3 DNA: TGTGCCAGCGGGGCGGGACGATTCACAGATACGCAGTATTTT. Encoded protein: CASGAGRFTDTQYF.

In regard to this clone: The same CDR3 can be traced to other DNA sequences in this sample. The rearrangement links TRBV28 to TRBJ1-5; TRBD1 is a possible D gene (6 bases). V was shortened by 5 bases and J by 3 bases, with 11 bases between the two germline ends. The CDR3 consists of 14 residues. Germline-derived CDR1 and CDR2 are MDHEN and SYDVKM. DNA for the CDR3: TGTGCCAGCAGTCTTGGACAGAACAATCAGCCCCAGCATTTT. Its protein product is CASSLGQNNQPQHF. The full variable domain, completed using reference TRBV28 and TRBJ1-5, is DVKVTQSSRYLVKRTGEKVFLECVQDMDHENMFWYRQDPGLGLRLIYFSYDVKMKEKGDIPEGYSVSREKKERFSLILESASTNQTSMYLCASSLGQNNQPQHFGDGTRLSIL.

This chain joins TRBV7-9 and TRBJ2-3; the match to TRBD2 covers 10 bases. Germline values: CDR1 SEHNR, CDR2 FQNEAQ (reference sequence). Germline trimming cut 6 bases from V and 5 bases from J; bases unmatched to any gene: 8. CDR3 length equals 15 residues. CDR3: CASSQSGGAEDTQYF. DNA for the CDR3: TGTGCCAGCAGTCAGAGCGGGGGGGCCGAAGATACGCAGTATTTT.

The rearrangement joins TRBV5-4 to TRBJ1-4; D not resolved. The length of the CDR3 is 13 residues. The ends were cut back, 0 bases at V and 7 bases at J, with 7 bases in the middle. Germline V lookup: CDR1 SGHNT, CDR2 YYREEE (reference sequence). In DNA form, the CDR3 reads TGTGCCAGCAGCTTGGCGGGAGGTGAAAAACTGTTTTTT. It specifies CASSLAGGEKLFF.

V usage is TRBV30 and J usage is TRBJ2-5; 7 bases match TRBD2. The CDR3 spans 13 residues. With 1 base clipped from V and 5 bases from J, the junction kept 4 bases outside the gene matches. Germline V lookup: CDR1 GTSNPN, CDR2 SVGIG (reference sequence). The CDR3, as DNA: TGTGCCTGGAGTGGGGGGGGAATCGAGACCCAGTACTTC. It yields the protein CAWSGGGIETQYF.